The 10 T cell receptor beta chains below come from one sample, sequenced in a study of siplizumab effects on memory and regulatory T cells (dated by TCRdb to between 2018 and 2021). The library was obtained by the immunoSEQ multiplex PCR assay. TCRdb carries this immuneACCESS record with in-frame sequences only. Its versions omit some clonotypes, under half of them owing to an unresolved V gene in the studies checked, with the rest unexplained. The sample data list some 100,000 clones, and 96% of these were observed just once. The top ten clonotypes cover roughly 0.031% of the sample. The sequencing input was naive CD4+ T cells sorted from blood. The cell subset or site label, as the study defines it: unstimulated naive T cells. These receptors all come from a human donor in good health.

The gene calls are TRBV27 and TRBJ1-5; 7 nucleotides match TRBD1. Germline V gene sequence: CDR1 MNHEY, CDR2 SMNVEV (reference sequence). The CDR3 totals 14 residues. The V segment lost 3 bases and the J segment 6 bases; nucleotides outside the gene matches: 5. CDR3 nucleotides: TGTGCCAGCAGTTTGCGGCAGGGGGTTCAGCCCCAGCATTTT. It codes for CASSLRQGVQPQHF.

This clone showed up just once. The same CDR3 arises from other DNA sequences in this sample as well. The V and J genes are TRBV4-1 and TRBJ1-2; 7 nucleotides match TRBD1. The germline gives CDR1 MGHRA, CDR2 YSYEKL. CDR3 size: 13 residues. The junction had 0 bases not matched to a gene; V was cut back by 3 bases and J by 2 bases. The CDR3 region is CASSQGQNYGYTF. CDR3 DNA: TGCGCCAGCAGCCAGGGACAGAACTATGGCTACACCTTC.

The chain joins TRBV28 to TRBJ2-7; 9 nucleotides agree with TRBD1. Looked up from germline, CDR1 is MDHEN and CDR2 is SYDVKM. This CDR3 has 17 amino acids. Trimming at V came to 4 bases and at J to 7 bases, leaving 17 bases not matched to a gene. CDR3 residues: CASSSPPGGTGSGEQYF. The CDR3 DNA sequence: TGTGCCAGCAGTTCCCCCCCAGGGGGGACAGGGTCCGGGGAGCAGTACTTC. The whole variable domain, remainder taken from reference TRBV28 and TRBJ2-7, is DVKVTQSSRYLVKRTGEKVFLECVQDMDHENMFWYRQDPGLGLRLIYFSYDVKMKEKGDIPEGYSVSREKKERFSLILESASTNQTSMYLCASSSPPGGTGSGEQYFGPGTRLTVT.

The chain recombines TRBV19 with TRBJ1-1; 7 bases line up with TRBD1. The junction had 5 bases not matched to a gene; V was cut back by 7 bases and J by 0 bases. This CDR3 has 14 residues. Germline CDR1 is LNHDA and CDR2 is SQIVND (reference sequence). The CDR3 region has the DNA TGTGCCAGTAACCCGACAGGGATGAACACTGAAGCTTTCTTT. Protein sequence: CASNPTGMNTEAFF.

V is TRBV11-2 and J is TRBJ1-2; 9 bases align to TRBD1. Trimming removed 5 bases from V and 8 bases from J; junction bases left unmatched: 6. The germline V gene has CDR1 SGHAT and CDR2 FQNNGV. This CDR3 has 13 amino acids. DNA for the CDR3: TGTGCCAGCAGCCCGGACAGGGGCGTCGGCTACACCTTC. It is translated as CASSPDRGVGYTF.

The chain carries TRBV2 and TRBJ2-1; D may be TRBD1 or TRBD2 (5 bases each). Trimming stripped 3 bases from V and 8 bases from J, with 20 bases between. This CDR3 has 16 amino acids. CDR1 is SNHLY and CDR2 is FYNNEI in the germline V gene. The CDR3 here is CASSEVEAIRGHEQFF. The DNA of the CDR3 is TGTGCCAGCAGTGAGGTAGAGGCGATTCGGGGCCATGAGCAGTTCTTC.

This clone was seen once. The V call is TRBV7-2, the J call TRBJ2-2, with 7 bases matching TRBD1. Per germline, CDR1 SGHTA and CDR2 FQGNSA. The V and J ends lost 2 bases and 1 base, in that order; junction bases with no gene match: 4. This CDR3 is built from 16 residues. DNA of the CDR3: TGTGCCAGCAGCTTATTAGGGACAGTGAACACCGGGGAGCTGTTTTTT. It translates to CASSLLGTVNTGELFF.

The chain has TRBV6-6 and TRBJ2-1; D might be TRBD2 (5 bases). CDR1 and CDR2 (germline): MNHNY, SVGAGI (reference sequence). V dropped 2 bases and J dropped 9 bases, with 11 bases sitting between them. There are 13 residues in the CDR3. The CDR3 loop reads CASSYTPRGEQFF. CDR3 in DNA: TGTGCCAGCAGTTACACCCCTCGGGGTGAGCAGTTCTTC.

J is TRBJ1-5 and V is TRBV28, with D possibly TRBD1 on 6 matching bases. Germline values: CDR1 MDHEN, CDR2 SYDVKM. V was shortened by 3 bases and J by 4 bases, with 19 bases between the two germline ends. This CDR3 comprises 17 residues. CDR3 loop: CASSFLGTPSPNQPQHF. In nucleotides, the CDR3 is TGTGCCAGCAGTTTTTTAGGGACACCGAGCCCTAATCAGCCCCAGCATTTT.

The rearrangement uses TRBV18 and TRBJ2-1, with 7 bases matching TRBD1. The V and J ends lost 4 bases and 10 bases, in that order; junction bases with no gene match: 10. This CDR3 comprises 14 residues. The germline gives CDR1 KGHSH, CDR2 LQKENI. The CDR3 sequence is CASSLLGGPSEQFF. CDR3 DNA: TGTGCCAGCTCACTACTAGGGGGCCCGTCGGAGCAGTTCTTC.